The present entry profiles one T cell receptor beta chain with its context. The target antigen is unknown. These data originate in a study of cytomegalovirus exposure and HLA in healthy donors. Study-wide points: In an earlier analysis, about 87% or about 30%: the productive usage of most TCR beta V segments. The later analysis indicated that the majority of CMV-associated TCR beta chains appeared HLA-restricted.

PCR involved 60 Vbeta and 13 Jbeta primers. Assay: immunoSEQ multiplex PCR; the TCRdb copy retains only in-frame clones and omits some. The sample yields some 150,000 clones, over 60% seen once. This CDR3 contains 13 residues. Germline V CDR1 and CDR2: SEHNR, FQNEAQ (reference sequence). V was clipped by 4 bases and J by 6 bases, with 13 bases between them. The sample was PBMCs. This TCR derives from a female donor in good health and CMV-seropositive. The rearrangement links TRBV7-9 to TRBJ2-7; tentatively, D is TRBD1 (5 bases). In DNA form, the CDR3 reads TGTGCCAGCAGCTACGACAGTGGTGGCGAGCAGTACTTC. Amino acids: CASSYDSGGEQYF.